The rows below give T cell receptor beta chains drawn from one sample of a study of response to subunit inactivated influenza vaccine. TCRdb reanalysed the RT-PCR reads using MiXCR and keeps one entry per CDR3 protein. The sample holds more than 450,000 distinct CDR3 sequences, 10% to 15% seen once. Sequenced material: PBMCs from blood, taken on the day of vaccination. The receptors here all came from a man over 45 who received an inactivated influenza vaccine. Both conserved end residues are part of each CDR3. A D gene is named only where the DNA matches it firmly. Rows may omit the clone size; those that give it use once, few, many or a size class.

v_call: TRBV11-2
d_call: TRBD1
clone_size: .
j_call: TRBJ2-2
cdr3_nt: TGTGCCAGCAGCAAAATCGGGACAGGGGGCATAAGTGGTTACACCGGGGAGCTGTTTTTT
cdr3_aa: CASSKIGTGGISGYTGELFF

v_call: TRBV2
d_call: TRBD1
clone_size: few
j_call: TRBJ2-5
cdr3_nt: TGTGCCAGCAGTGAACAGCGGACAGGGGCGAAAGAGACCCAGTACTTC
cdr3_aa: CASSEQRTGAKETQYF

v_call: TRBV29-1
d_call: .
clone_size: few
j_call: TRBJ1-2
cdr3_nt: TGCAGCGTTGTGGGGGGCGAGGCTAACTATGGCTACACCTTC
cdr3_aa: CSVVGGEANYGYTF

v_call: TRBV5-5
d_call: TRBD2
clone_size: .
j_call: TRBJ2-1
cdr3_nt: TGTGCCAGCAGCCTAATAAGCGGGAGGGCCAATGAGCAGTTCTTC
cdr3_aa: CASSLISGRANEQFF

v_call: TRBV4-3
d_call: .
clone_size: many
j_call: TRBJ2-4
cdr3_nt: TGCGCCAGCAGCCAAGATGTCGGCAGGGCCAACATTCAGTACTTC
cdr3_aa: CASSQDVGRANIQYF

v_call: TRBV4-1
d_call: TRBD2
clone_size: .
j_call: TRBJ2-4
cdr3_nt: TGCGCCAGCAGCCACACGGGACTAGCGGACATTCAGTACTTC
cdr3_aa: CASSHTGLADIQYF

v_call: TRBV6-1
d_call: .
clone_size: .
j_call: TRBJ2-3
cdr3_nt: TGTGCCAGCAGTACAAGAGAGGGGCGACGGGCCACAGATACGCAGTATTTT
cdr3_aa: CASSTREGRRATDTQYF

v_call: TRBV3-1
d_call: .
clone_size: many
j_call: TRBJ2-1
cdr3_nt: TGTGCCAGCAGCCAAGGGGGCCGTGAGCAGTTCTTC
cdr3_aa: CASSQGGREQFF

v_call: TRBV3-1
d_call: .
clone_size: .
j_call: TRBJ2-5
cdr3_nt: TGTGCCAGCAGCCAAGAGGCGCCAGACAGACAAGAGACCCAGTACTTC
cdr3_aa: CASSQEAPDRQETQYF

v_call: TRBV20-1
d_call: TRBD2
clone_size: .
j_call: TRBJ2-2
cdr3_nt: TGCAGTGCTAGAGGGTGGCTAGCGGGGATATCCGGGGAGCTGTTTTTT
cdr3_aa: CSARGWLAGISGELFF

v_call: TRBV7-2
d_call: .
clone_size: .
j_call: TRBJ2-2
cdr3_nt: TGTGCCAGCTTGTGGGGGTCCGGGGAGCTGTTTTTT
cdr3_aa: CASLWGSGELFF

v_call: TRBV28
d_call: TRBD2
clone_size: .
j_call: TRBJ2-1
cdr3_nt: TGTGCCAGCAGTTTTGGTCTAGCGGGAGTAGGGGAGCAGTTCTTC
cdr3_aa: CASSFGLAGVGEQFF

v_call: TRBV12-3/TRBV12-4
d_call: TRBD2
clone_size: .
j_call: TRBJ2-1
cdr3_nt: TGTGCCAGCAGTTTAGCGCTCACTAGCGTTTACAATGAGCAGTTCTTC
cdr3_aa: CASSLALTSVYNEQFF

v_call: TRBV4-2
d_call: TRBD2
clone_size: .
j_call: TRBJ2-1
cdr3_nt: TGTGCCAGCAGCCCCCGGGGACTAGCGGACCACAGTGAGCAGTTCTTC
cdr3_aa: CASSPRGLADHSEQFF

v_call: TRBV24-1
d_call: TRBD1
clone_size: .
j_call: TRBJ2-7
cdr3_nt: TGTGCCACCAGTGAATCCGGGACAGGGTTCTACGAGCAGTACTTC
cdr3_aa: CATSESGTGFYEQYF

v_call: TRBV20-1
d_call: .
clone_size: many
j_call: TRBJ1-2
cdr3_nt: TGCAGTGCTAGAGATCGTCAGGTGCCTAACTATGGCTACACCTTC
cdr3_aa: CSARDRQVPNYGYTF

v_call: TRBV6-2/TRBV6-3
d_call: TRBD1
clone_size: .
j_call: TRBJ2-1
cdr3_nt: TGTGCCAGCAGTGAGCGGGACAGGGGTACCGATGAGCAGTTCTTC
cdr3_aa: CASSERDRGTDEQFF

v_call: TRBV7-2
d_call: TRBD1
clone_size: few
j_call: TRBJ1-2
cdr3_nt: TGTGCCAGCAGCCTCGCCGGGACAGGGGACTATGGCTACACCTTC
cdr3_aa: CASSLAGTGDYGYTF

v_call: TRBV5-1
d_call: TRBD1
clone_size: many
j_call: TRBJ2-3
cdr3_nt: TGCGCCAGCAGCCCTGGACAGGTTGGGGGCACAGATACGCAGTATTTT
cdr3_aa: CASSPGQVGGTDTQYF

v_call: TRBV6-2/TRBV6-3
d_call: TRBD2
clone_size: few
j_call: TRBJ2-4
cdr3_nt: TGTGCCGCGACGCCTTTTGAAGCGGGGCTAGCCAAAAACATTCAGTACTTC
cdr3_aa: CAATPFEAGLAKNIQYF

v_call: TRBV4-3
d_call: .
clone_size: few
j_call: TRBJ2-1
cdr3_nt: TGCGCCAGCAGCCAAGATTGGAGTGGAAATGAGCAGTTCTTC
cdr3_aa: CASSQDWSGNEQFF

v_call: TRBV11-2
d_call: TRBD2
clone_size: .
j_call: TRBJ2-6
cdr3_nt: TGTGCCAGCAGCTTGAGTGAAGGACTAGCGGGGTTCTCTGGGGCCAACGTCCTGACTTTC
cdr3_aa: CASSLSEGLAGFSGANVLTF

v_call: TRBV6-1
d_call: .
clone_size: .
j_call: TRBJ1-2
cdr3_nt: TGTGCCAGCAGTCCCCGGGCACGTTCTAACTATGGCTACACCTTC
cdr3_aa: CASSPRARSNYGYTF

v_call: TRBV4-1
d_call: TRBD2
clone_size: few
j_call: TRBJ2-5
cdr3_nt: TGCGCCAGCAGCCAAGAACTAGCGGGGCACGGGGAGACCCAGTACTTC
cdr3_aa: CASSQELAGHGETQYF

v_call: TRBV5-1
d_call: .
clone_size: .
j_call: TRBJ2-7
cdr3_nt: TGCGCCAGCAGTGGAATGGCAGCGAGCTCCTACGAGCAGTACTTC
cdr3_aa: CASSGMAASSYEQYF

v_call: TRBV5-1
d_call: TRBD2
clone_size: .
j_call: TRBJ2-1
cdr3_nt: TGCGCCAGCAGCTTGGGAGCGGGGGGGCGGTATGAGCAGTTCTTC
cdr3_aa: CASSLGAGGRYEQFF

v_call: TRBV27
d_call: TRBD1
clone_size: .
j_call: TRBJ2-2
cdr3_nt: TGTGCCAGCAGTAAGGGGGCTACCGGGACAATATACACCGGGGAGCTGTTTTTT
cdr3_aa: CASSKGATGTIYTGELFF

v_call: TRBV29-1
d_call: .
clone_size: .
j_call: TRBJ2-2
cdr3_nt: TGCAGCGTTGGGGGTGGACCGGGCACCGGGGAGCTGTTTTTT
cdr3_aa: CSVGGGPGTGELFF

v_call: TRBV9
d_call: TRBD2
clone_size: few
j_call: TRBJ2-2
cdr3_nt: TGTGCCAGCAGCGTGTTGTCCGGGACTAGCGGGAATGTCGGGGAGCTGTTTTTT
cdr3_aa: CASSVLSGTSGNVGELFF

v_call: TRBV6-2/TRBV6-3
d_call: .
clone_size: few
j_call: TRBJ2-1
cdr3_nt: TGTGCCAGCAGTTACCCGTCTACCCCTTCCGTCTACAATGAGCAGTTCTTC
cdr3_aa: CASSYPSTPSVYNEQFF

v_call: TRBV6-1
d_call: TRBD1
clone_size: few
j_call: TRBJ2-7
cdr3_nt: TGTGCCAGCAGTGTGGACAGGGGTCGCTACGAGCAGTACTTC
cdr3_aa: CASSVDRGRYEQYF

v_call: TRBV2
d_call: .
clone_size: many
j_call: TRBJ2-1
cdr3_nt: TGTGCCAGCAGTGAAACAGGGAGTGGTGAGCAGTTCTTC
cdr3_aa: CASSETGSGEQFF

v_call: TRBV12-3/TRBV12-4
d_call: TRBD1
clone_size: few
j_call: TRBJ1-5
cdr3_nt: TGTGCCAGCATCGATTCTCAGGGGGCGGGCAATCAGCCCCAGCATTTT
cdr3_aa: CASIDSQGAGNQPQHF

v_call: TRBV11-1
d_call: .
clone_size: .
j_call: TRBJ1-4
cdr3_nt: TGTGCCAGCGCCAGAACTAATGAAAAACTGTTTTTT
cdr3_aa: CASARTNEKLFF

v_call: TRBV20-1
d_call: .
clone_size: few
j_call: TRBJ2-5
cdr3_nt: TGCAGTGCTCCTAAAGCCACTGGCGGGGAGACCCAGTACTTC
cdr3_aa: CSAPKATGGETQYF

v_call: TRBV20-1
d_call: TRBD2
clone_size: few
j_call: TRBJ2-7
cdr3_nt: TGCAGTGCTCGATCCTCGCGGGGGACCTACGAGCAGTACTTC
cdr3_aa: CSARSSRGTYEQYF

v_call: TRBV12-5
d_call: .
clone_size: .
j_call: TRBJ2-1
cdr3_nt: TGTGCTAGTGGTTTGGTACCCGGCGGCGATGAGCAGTTCTTC
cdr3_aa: CASGLVPGGDEQFF

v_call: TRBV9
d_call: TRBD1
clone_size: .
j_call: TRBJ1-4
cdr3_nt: TGTGCCAGCAGCGGCGCCTTGACAGGGGGGCCGGGGGAACTGTTTTTT
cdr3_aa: CASSGALTGGPGELFF

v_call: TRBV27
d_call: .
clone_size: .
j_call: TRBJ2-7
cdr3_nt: TGTGCCAGCAGCCCCACTCCTAGGGATCCCTACGAGCAGTACTTC
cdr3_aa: CASSPTPRDPYEQYF

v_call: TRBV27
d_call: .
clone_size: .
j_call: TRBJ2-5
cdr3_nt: TGTGCCAGCAGTTCGGGGTTTCTGGTGGGGACCCAGTACTTC
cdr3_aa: CASSSGFLVGTQYF

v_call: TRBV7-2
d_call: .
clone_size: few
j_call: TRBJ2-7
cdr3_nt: TGTGCCAGCAGCTTAACAGGCACCCCCACCTACGAGCAGTACTTC
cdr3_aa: CASSLTGTPTYEQYF

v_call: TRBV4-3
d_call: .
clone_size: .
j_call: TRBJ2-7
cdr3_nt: TGCGCCAGCAGCCAAGATCTGGGTATCTACGAGCAGTACTTC
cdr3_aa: CASSQDLGIYEQYF

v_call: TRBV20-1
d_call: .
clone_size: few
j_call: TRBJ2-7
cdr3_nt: TGCAGTCAGAGACCTCGCGGGACCTACGAGCAGTACTTC
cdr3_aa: CSQRPRGTYEQYF

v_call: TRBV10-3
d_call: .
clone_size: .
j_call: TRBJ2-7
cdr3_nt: TGTGCCATCAGTGAGTCAAGGAGCTCCTACGAGCAGTACTTC
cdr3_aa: CAISESRSSYEQYF

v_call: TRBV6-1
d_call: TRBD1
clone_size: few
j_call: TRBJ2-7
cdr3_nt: TGTGCCAGCAGCCCCAGGACAGGTCGGGAGCAGTACTTC
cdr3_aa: CASSPRTGREQYF

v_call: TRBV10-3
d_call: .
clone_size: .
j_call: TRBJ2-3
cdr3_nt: TGTGCCATCAGCCTCGCCGGGGATACGCAGTATTTT
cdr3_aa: CAISLAGDTQYF

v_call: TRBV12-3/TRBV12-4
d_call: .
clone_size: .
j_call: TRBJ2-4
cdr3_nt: TGTGCCAGCAGTCGAACCGGGGGCAAGGCGGCCAAAAACATTCAGTACTTC
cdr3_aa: CASSRTGGKAAKNIQYF

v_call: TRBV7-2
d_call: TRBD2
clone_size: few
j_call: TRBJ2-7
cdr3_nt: TGTGCCAGCAGCCCGGGGACTATTGGTCGTTTAGAGCAGTACTTC
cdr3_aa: CASSPGTIGRLEQYF

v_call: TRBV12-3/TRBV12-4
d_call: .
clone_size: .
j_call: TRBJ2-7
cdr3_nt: TGTGCCAGCAGTTTTGGGCCCTCTGTCGAGCAGTACTTC
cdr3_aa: CASSFGPSVEQYF

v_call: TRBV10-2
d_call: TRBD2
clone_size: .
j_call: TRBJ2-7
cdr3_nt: TGCGCCAGCACCGAGGGGACTAGCGGGAGCTACCACGAGCAGTACTTC
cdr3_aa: CASTEGTSGSYHEQYF

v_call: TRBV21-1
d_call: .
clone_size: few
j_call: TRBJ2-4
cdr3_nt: TGTGCCAGCAGCAACGTACTAGCGGGAGGGCCGGCCAAAAACATTCAGTACTTC
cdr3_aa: CASSNVLAGGPAKNIQYF

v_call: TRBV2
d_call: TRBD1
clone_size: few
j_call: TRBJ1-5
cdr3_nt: TGTGCCAGCAGTGTATCGCGACAGGGTGAGGAGAATCAGCCCCAGCATTTT
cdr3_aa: CASSVSRQGEENQPQHF

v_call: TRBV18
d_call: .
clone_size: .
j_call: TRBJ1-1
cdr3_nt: TGTGCCAGCTCACCACGTTCAGGGGCAGGGGTGAACACTGAAGCTTTCTTT
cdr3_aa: CASSPRSGAGVNTEAFF

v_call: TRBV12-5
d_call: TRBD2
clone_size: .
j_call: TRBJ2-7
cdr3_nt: TGTGCTAGTGGCCCTAAATTAGCGGGACGAGTAGGGGAGCAGTACTTC
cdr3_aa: CASGPKLAGRVGEQYF

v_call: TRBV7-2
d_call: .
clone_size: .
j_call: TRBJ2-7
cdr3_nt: TGTGCCAGCAGCTTAGTTGGACAAGGAGTTGCCTACGAGCAGTACTTC
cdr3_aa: CASSLVGQGVAYEQYF

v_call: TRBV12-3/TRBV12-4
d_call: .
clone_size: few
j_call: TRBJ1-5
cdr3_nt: TGTGCCAGCAGTTTTCCAGGGATTGGTCAGCCCCAGCATTTT
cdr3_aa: CASSFPGIGQPQHF

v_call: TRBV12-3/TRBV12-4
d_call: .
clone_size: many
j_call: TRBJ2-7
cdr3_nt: TGTGCCAGCAGTTCTAAGGAGAGCTCCTACGAGCAGTACTTC
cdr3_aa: CASSSKESSYEQYF

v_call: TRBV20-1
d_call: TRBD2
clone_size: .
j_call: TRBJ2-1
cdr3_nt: TGCAGTGCTAGAGATCTACGGGGGGGCCCATCATTCTCCTACAATGAGCAGTTCTTC
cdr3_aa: CSARDLRGGPSFSYNEQFF

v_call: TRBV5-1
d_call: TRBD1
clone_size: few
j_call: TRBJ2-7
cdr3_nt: TGCGCCAGCAGCGCCCCTCTAACCGGGACAGGGGTTTCCGAGCAGTACTTC
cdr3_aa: CASSAPLTGTGVSEQYF